This T cell receptor (beta chain) was sequenced in a study of beta chain features in type 1 diabetes. About the study: There were approximately 100 million sorted cells examined across all samples.

The germline gives CDR1 ENHRY, CDR2 SYGVKD. V lost 7 bases to trimming and J lost 0 bases; unmatched junction nucleotides: 5. This CDR3 is 14 amino acids long. Comments on this clone: What it recognizes is unknown.

Blood was collected once per donor into heparin, averaging about 0.12 L. Sorted CD4+ subsets: naive, central memory, regulatory, stem cell-like memory (CD45RO/CCR7/CD25/CD127/CD95/CD27 panel). Overall study results and limits: Insertion counts at VDJ junctions were lower in type 1 diabetes patients, who also showed more deletions there. When Type 1 diabetes patients were examined, their TCRB CDR3s proved moderately but significantly shorter in all four CD4+ subsets.

Since all of the isolated RNA was reverse transcribed, expressed TCRB transcripts were what got sequenced. Generated by immunoSEQ multiplex PCR, the TCRdb table keeps only in-frame clones and is missing some. The table records about 640,000 clones, 9.5% to 15% of them present only once. The TCR sequence derives from a man aged 25-45 years with type 1 diabetes. The sequencing sample was made of naive CD4+ T cells from blood. The J gene is TRBJ1-1, the V gene TRBV10-3, with 7 bases identical to TRBD1. This CDR3 reads CAITRQGLNTEAFF. For the CDR3, the DNA is TGTGCCATCACCCGACAGGGCCTGAACACTGAAGCTTTCTTT.